This T cell receptor beta chain was obtained from a study of cytomegalovirus exposure and HLA in healthy donors (dated 2017 in TCRdb). For the study in its entirety: An earlier analysis of 587 of the donors reported over 250 Gb of sequence data and 95 million to 130 million unique TCR beta sequences obtained from roughly 180 million T cells. Donor age, sex, ethnicity and CMV serostatus were compiled alongside the repertoire data. Along with the roughly 610-subject first cohort, a separate validation cohort of over a hundred different subjects was used. The genetic ancestry cluster associated with self-reported Caucasian donors included 81% of the 398 genotyped donors. Roughly 300 gigabases of sequencing data and 91 million or so unique TCR sequences made up an early release that covered several hundred HLA-typed donors. To predict cytomegalovirus infection status, the study brought together high-throughput TCR immunosequencing, statistical association of individual TCRs with disease status, and machine learning. The study used immunosequencing to profile the T cell repertoires of 666 subjects and linked those repertoires to cytomegalovirus serostatus. All discovery cohort repertoires had been generated on a single sequencing platform. An earlier analysis of 587 of the donors used high-throughput TCR beta sequencing to judge whether each TCR beta V gene segment behaved as functional or pseudogenic. Genome-wide SNP genotypes for about three fifths of the roughly 700 donors were used in a later genetic analysis, which treated that subset as a discovery cohort. The number of typed donors differed by locus: about 629-630 for A, B, C, DRB1 and DQB1; 522 for DQA1; roughly 600 for DPA1; and about 450 for DPB1. The study aimed to test whether cataloging public T cell receptors could reveal signatures of past pathogen exposure. A later analysis re-examined previously published TCR beta repertoires from just over 650 donors and added high-resolution HLA genotyping to investigate patterns of TCR occurrence. Both class I and class II loci were covered by HLA typing, at four-digit resolution. The later analysis used no new phenotypic data to find candidate immune exposures, relying instead on TCR beta sequences and their occurrence across donors. On average, roughly 250,000 unique TCR beta nucleotide sequences were sequenced per donor among about 400 genotyped donors of the cohort, with roughly 19% of those sequences being non-productive. About five DR-DQ haplotypes were treated as single units for association and clustering because of strong linkage in the cohort.

Receptor libraries were prepared by the immunoSEQ multiplex PCR assay. For the multiplex PCR, a mixture combining 60 forward primers for TCR Vbeta segments and 13 reverse primers for TCR Jbeta segments was used. Amplification of the CDR3 region of rearranged TCR beta genes was performed with a multiplex PCR assay on genomic DNA. On the Illumina HiSeq System, the amplified TCR beta libraries were sequenced as 87-base-pair reads. The paper's data handling went like this. A later analysis counted 75 million to 100 million unique TCR beta chains across the 690 or so repertoires, and around 9.9 million of these chains were shared by at least two donors. To remove PCR and sequencing errors, raw reads were error-corrected and collapsed into unique sequences using a nearest-neighbor algorithm that merged closely related sequences. V, D and J gene segments were assigned by aligning CDR3 sequences to IMGT reference sequences. For a sequence to be retained, a match of at least six nucleotides was required to both a V gene segment and a J gene segment. Rearrangements were classified as productive when the CDR3 lacked stop codons and remained in frame with V and J, and all other rearrangements were classified as non-productive. CDR3 was defined according to IMGT convention as the region running from the second conserved V-encoded cysteine to the conserved J-encoded phenylalanine. Sequences without an unambiguous match to a single V gene segment were excluded from the earlier analysis of about 640 of the donors. An earlier analysis of several hundred of the donors classified V segments as functional when productive rearrangements were above 56.7% and as segregating when the standard deviation between donors was above 5%. To diagnose cytomegalovirus status from the catalog of TCR beta chain sequences, a statistical classification framework was built. V and J gene assignment, in a later analysis, came from comparing TCR nucleotide sequences with IMGT/GENE-DB human TR gene sequences. A later analysis assigned CDR3 sequences and most-parsimonious VDJ recombination scenarios with the TCRdist pipeline. In a later analysis, every TCR beta chain was defined by the combination of its CDR3 amino acid sequence and its V-gene family, and reads without a unique V-gene family were dropped. A later analysis removed 500 to 600 highly shared, low-generation-probability nucleotide sequences to deal with suspected cross-contamination and a sequencing artifact. For each public chain, a later analysis derived a clonal expansion index from normalized ranks of inferred template counts within each repertoire. A later analysis computed generation probabilities with a VDJ recombination model fitted to out-of-frame rearrangements, and checked the results against IGoR. In a later analysis, TCR-TCR, TCR-HLA and TCR-CMV co-occurrence was scored with hypergeometric tests, and a repertoire-size bias correction was applied to TCR pairs. False discovery rates were estimated in a later analysis by permuting HLA or CMV assignments 20 times. In a later analysis, co-occurring TCRs were grouped using DBSCAN, and TCRdist sequence similarity was added for clustering within HLA-allele-positive subsets. For co-occurrence clustering, repertoires with fewer than 30,000 or more than 120,000 public chains were excluded, along with roughly 5 repertoires with anomalous nucleotide sharing. TCRdb's version of the immuneACCESS table is confined to in-frame rearrangements and falls short of the full clone set. An unresolved V gene accounts for under half of the shortfall where checked; the remainder is of unknown origin. The DNA was the basis for D and trimming; V, J and clone size are from that table. The sample table contains 140,000 or so clones; only one count was recorded for roughly 68% of them. The ten largest clones capture about 4.5% of the sample.

The cohort consisted of approximately 670 healthy bone marrow donors. At the time of sampling, all cohort members were nominally healthy, though unrecorded immune exposures were likely present. The donor tested CMV seronegative, placing the donor among the 350 to 400 seronegative members of the cohort. A peripheral blood sample was provided by each donor, and peripheral blood mononuclear cells were used for TCR beta sequencing. Genomic DNA was extracted from the blood cell samples with the Qiagen DNeasy Blood Extraction Kit. Study-wide findings and limitations: Assigning TCR associations to individual alleles was difficult when HLA alleles, especially DR and DQ, strongly co-occurred. Several of the top co-occurrence clusters appeared to be linked to parvovirus B19, influenza, CMV and Epstein-Barr virus, according to a later analysis. In the study, around 160 TCR beta chains were listed as associated with cytomegalovirus. In an earlier analysis of several hundred of the donors, most TCR beta V segments were observed in productive rearrangements about 87% or about 30% of the time, broadly matching IMGT annotations. HLA typing was unavailable for some donors at each locus, so association tests used only the typed subset. Compared with the approximately 700-donor mean, donors in an Asian-associated ancestry cluster had fewer N-insertions in productive TCRs, according to a later genetic analysis. The only immune exposure information available for the cohort was CMV serostatus. A later analysis found that TCR association rates varied across HLA loci, with DRB1 alleles showing the most associated TCRs and HLA-C alleles the fewest. Compared with equally common non-associated chains, HLA-associated TCR beta chains in a later analysis were more clonally expanded and had lower generation probabilities. A further reported finding was that TCR beta sequences accurately predicted the HLA-A and HLA-B alleles for most subjects in the first cohort. The cohort was sequenced for TCR beta chains only, and without alpha or paired-chain data the features that could be detected were limited. About 17 rarely observed V segments, including chromosome 9 orphons, were excluded from the earlier analysis of several hundred of the donors because counts were too low. Specific HLA alleles were associated with about 17,000 TCR beta sequences at a false discovery rate of 0.05 in a later analysis. According to a later analysis, most CMV-associated TCR beta chains appeared to be HLA-restricted, and the HLA associations seemed to be driven largely by CMV exposure. Correlated functional status among segregating V segments might reflect linkage disequilibrium, but an unknown experimental factor could not be ruled out. The classifier was reported to diagnose cytomegalovirus status with high specificity and sensitivity in both the original and validation cohorts. The 87-base-pair reads could not distinguish some IMGT-functional V segments, including TRBV6-2 and TRBV6-3, so those segments were excluded. The authors suggested that the approach could potentially be extended to other disease states and immunological phenotypes. In a later genetic analysis, a missense DCLRE1C variant was associated with V-gene and J-gene trimming of TCR beta chains, and the association was replicated in an independent cohort. In vitro tests confirmed that a few of the cytomegalovirus-associated TCR beta chains recognize cytomegalovirus antigens. A group of highly shared sequence variants was considered likely to be a technical artifact of the sequencing pipeline. Across donors, most TCR sequences were observed very rarely, whereas some public TCRs were present in many individuals. Sequencing depth was assumed to be roughly uniform across donors in the presence/absence analyses, though that assumption may not hold.

A note on this clone: Its binding antigen is unknown. No base-level quality is on record; no much larger clone is a single base apart.

V is cut by 4 bases and J by 1 base, and the space between the germline ends is 8 bases. Its CDR3 holds 14 amino acids, cysteine through phenylalanine. Of the read, only the CDR3 DNA is kept; its 42 bases are in frame from base 1. The germline V gene supplies CDR1 SGHVS and CDR2 FQNEAQ. This chain is built from TRBV7-8 and TRBJ1-5; the D gene assignment is ambiguous. The sequence was obtained from a man aged 55 to 69 in good health and CMV-seronegative. The specimen was PBMCs. The CDR3 protein is CASSSTESNQPQHF. The sequence in DNA is TGTGCCAGCAGCTCCACAGAGAGCAATCAGCCCCAGCATTTT.